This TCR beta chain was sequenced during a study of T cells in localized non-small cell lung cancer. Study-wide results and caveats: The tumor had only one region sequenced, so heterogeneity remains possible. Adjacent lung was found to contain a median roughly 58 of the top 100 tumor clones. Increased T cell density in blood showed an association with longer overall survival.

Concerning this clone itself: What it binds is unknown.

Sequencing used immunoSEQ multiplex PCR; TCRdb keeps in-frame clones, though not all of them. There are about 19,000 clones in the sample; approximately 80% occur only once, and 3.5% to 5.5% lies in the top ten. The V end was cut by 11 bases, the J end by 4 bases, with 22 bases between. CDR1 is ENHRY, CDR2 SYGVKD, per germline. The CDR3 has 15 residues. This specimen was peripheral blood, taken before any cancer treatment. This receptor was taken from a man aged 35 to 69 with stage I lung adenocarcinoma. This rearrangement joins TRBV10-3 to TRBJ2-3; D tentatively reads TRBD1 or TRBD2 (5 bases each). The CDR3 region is CAPPGREGSADTQYF. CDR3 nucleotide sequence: TGTGCCCCGCCTGGGAGAGAGGGGTCTGCAGATACGCAGTATTTT.